This TCR beta chain appears in the sequencing data of a study of blood T cell repertoires in COVID-19. Study in general: Donors in the United States, Italy and Spain gave samples during acute or convalescent COVID-19. Nucleic acid was either cDNA or gDNA, and it came from T cells, B-cell-depleted T cells, or PBMCs.

Per the authors' pipeline: How many nucleated cells were present was estimated from reference gene primer amplification. Clones were read by immunoSEQ multiplex PCR, and TCRdb kept only the in-frame ones, dropping some. V, J and clone size were drawn from that table, and D and trimming were deduced from the DNA. The repertoire has over 65,000 clones, around 86% of them found once; the top ten carry approximately 8.4%. V lost 5 bases and J lost 7, with 14 bases in between. The CDR3 has 13 amino acids. Germline assignment: CDR1 SGHTA and CDR2 FQGNSA. This receptor was identified in a man younger than 40 with acute or convalescent COVID-19. The chain links TRBV7-2 to TRBJ1-1; unclear D gene. Sequencing used peripheral blood. This chain's CDR3 is CASSPPGRVEAFF. Here the CDR3 DNA reads TGTGCCAGCAGCCCCCCCGGTAGAGTTGAAGCTTTCTTT.